Below are 14 T cell receptor beta chains sequenced from a single sample in a study of memory CD4+ T cells and cytomegalovirus serostatus. Only in-frame clones appear in the TCRdb table, and some are missing; sequencing was by immunoSEQ multiplex PCR. The table lists approximately 60,000 clones, roughly 81% of them singletons. The sort gate was single viable CD3+CD4+CD8-CD45RO+ cells for memory CD4+ T cells. The sample comprised memory CD4+ T cells from blood. The receptors derive from an adult in good health and CMV-seronegative.

The chain has TRBV5-1 and TRBJ2-5; no firm D call. CDR1 SGHRS and CDR2 YFSETQ come from the germline V gene. Between the trimmed V and J ends, which lost 0 bases and 1 base, there was a span of 7 bases. The CDR3 runs 14 residues. CDR3 protein: CASSLGHRQETQYF. The CDR3 DNA is TGCGCCAGCAGCTTGGGACACCGCCAAGAGACCCAGTACTTC.

The chain combines TRBV6-1 with TRBJ2-7; 7 bases are shared with TRBD1. V lost 2 bases to trimming and J lost 5 bases; unmatched junction nucleotides: 12. The CDR3 contains 16 residues. CDR1 and CDR2 (germline): MNHNS, SASEGT. CDR3 amino acids: CASSERTGRLVDEQYF. Here the CDR3 DNA reads TGTGCCAGCAGTGAAAGGACAGGCCGCCTCGTAGACGAGCAGTACTTC.

This clone was observed once. The J gene is TRBJ1-2, the V gene TRBV18; D not certain. Germline values: CDR1 KGHSH, CDR2 LQKENI. The CDR3 runs 14 residues. V was pared by 4 bases and J by 4 bases, with 13 bases between. CDR3 in DNA: TGTGCCAGCTCACAGGTCGGGGAAAGCTATGGCTACACCTTC. This sequence encodes CASSQVGESYGYTF.

This sequence joins TRBV11-2 and TRBJ2-7, with D perhaps matching TRBD1 (6 bases). The germline gives CDR1 SGHAT, CDR2 FQNNGV. The CDR3 covers 16 residues. V lost 5 bases to trimming and J lost 0 bases, with 17 bases between them. DNA of the CDR3: TGTGCCAGCAGCACCGATTTTTTGGGGGCCTCCTACGAGCAGTACTTC. This codes for CASSTDFLGASYEQYF.

The chain employs TRBV7-9 and TRBJ2-3; 8 bases align to TRBD2. Trimming cost V 4 bases and J 7 bases; bases outside gene matches: 16. This CDR3 comprises 17 residues. Per the germline V gene, CDR1 is SEHNR and CDR2 is FQNEAQ (reference sequence). CDR3 sequence (DNA): TGTGCCAGCAGCTCCGAGGGGGTGGCGGGAGGACCCAATACGCAGTATTTT. Translating gives CASSSEGVAGGPNTQYF. The complete variable domain, with remaining parts taken from reference TRBV7-9 and TRBJ2-3, reads DTGVSQNPRHKITKRGQNVTFRCDPISEHNRLYWYRQTLGQGPEFLTYFQNEAQLEKSRLLSDRFSAERPKGSFSTLEIQRTEQGDSAMYLCASSSEGVAGGPNTQYFGPGTRLTVL.

The chain uses TRBV5-4 and TRBJ2-2; TRBD1 agrees at 9 bases. CDR1 and CDR2 from the germline V gene are SGHNT and YYREEE (reference sequence). The CDR3 loop spans 14 amino acids. J lost 7 bases, V lost 5 bases, and 6 bases had no gene match. The CDR3 sequence is CASRRDREIGELFF. The CDR3 bases are TGTGCCAGCAGAAGGGACAGGGAGATCGGGGAGCTGTTTTTT.

The V call is TRBV5-1, the J call TRBJ2-2; possible D gene TRBD2, 6 bases. This CDR3 spans 15 amino acids. Germline V CDR1 and CDR2: SGHRS, YFSETQ. Trimming cost V 2 bases and J 5 bases, with 13 bases left between them. CDR3 bases: TGCGCCAGCAGCTTTGGGACTCTAGGGACCGGGGAGCTGTTTTTT. Translation gives CASSFGTLGTGELFF. Full variable domain (remainder filled in from reference TRBV5-1 and TRBJ2-2): KAGVTQTPRYLIKTRGQQVTLSCSPISGHRSVSWYQQTPGQGLQFLFEYFSETQRNKGNFPGRFSGRQFSNSRSEMNVSTLELGDSALYLCASSFGTLGTGELFFGEGSRLTVL.

This sequence joins TRBV7-2 and TRBJ2-7; 9 bases fit TRBD2. The V segment lost 7 bases and the J segment 4 bases; nucleotides outside the gene matches: 14. The germline CDR1 and CDR2 sequences are SGHTA and FQGNSA. The CDR3 runs to 16 residues. CDR3 nucleotides: TGTGCCAGCACCCAAGGTTTAGCGGGAGTGCGTTACGAGCAGTACTTC. Protein: CASTQGLAGVRYEQYF. The entire variable domain, with the rest obtained from reference TRBV7-2 and TRBJ2-7, is as follows: GAGVSQSPSNKVTEKGKDVELRCDPISGHTALYWYRQSLGQGLEFLIYFQGNSAPDKSGLPSDRFSAERTGGSVSTLTIQRTQQEDSAVYLCASTQGLAGVRYEQYFGPGTRLTVT.

The CDR3 is CATSGYRVYNEQFF. CDR3 bases: TGTGCCACCAGCGGATACAGGGTCTACAATGAGCAGTTCTTC. V usage is TRBV15 and J usage is TRBJ2-1; weak D call: TRBD1 (6 bases). This CDR3 region has 14 residues. Trimming cost V 5 bases and J 3 bases, with 11 bases left between them. Germline V gene sequence: CDR1 LNHNV, CDR2 YYDKDF (reference sequence).

The chain carries TRBV7-2 and TRBJ2-1; no definite D call. This CDR3 has 11 amino acids. Germline-derived CDR1 and CDR2 are SGHTA and FQGNSA. V was pared by 1 base and J by 7 bases, with 2 bases between. CDR3 in amino acids: CASSLVNEQFF. The CDR3 bases are TGTGCCAGCAGCTTAGTGAATGAGCAGTTCTTC.

This clone came up a few times. This chain connects TRBV10-1 to TRBJ1-5; 8 bases match TRBD1. The germline CDR1 and CDR2 sequences are WNHNN and SYGVQD (reference sequence). The CDR3 loop spans 16 amino acids. The V and J ends lost 7 bases and 0 bases, in that order; junction bases with no gene match: 8. CDR3 in DNA: TGCGCCAGCAACCTAAAGGACAGGGTTAGCAATCAGCCCCAGCATTTT. It specifies CASNLKDRVSNQPQHF.

This clone was seen more than once but under ten times. V is TRBV4-3 and J is TRBJ1-2; no clear D. The ends were cut back, 0 bases at V and 0 bases at J, with 5 bases in the middle. The CDR3 is 14 amino acids. In germline, CDR1 is LGHNA, CDR2 YSLEER. The CDR3 sequence is CASSQDRANYGYTF. For the CDR3, the DNA is TGCGCCAGCAGCCAAGATCGGGCTAACTATGGCTACACCTTC.

The chain uses TRBV6-1 and TRBJ1-1; D ambiguous. CDR3 size: 14 residues. Between the trimmed V and J ends, which lost 5 bases and 2 bases, there was a span of 12 bases. The V gene's germline CDR1 is MNHNS and CDR2 SASEGT. CDR3 sequence reads: CASSRTQLNTEAFF. In DNA, the CDR3 is TGTGCCAGCAGTCGGACCCAGTTAAACACTGAAGCTTTCTTT.

This clone was seen only once. This chain links TRBV13 with TRBJ2-7, with 15 bases matching TRBD2. The CDR3 extends over 16 amino acids. V was pared by 5 bases and J by 3 bases, with 5 bases of the junction left unmatched. Germline-derived CDR1 and CDR2 are PRHDT and FYEKMQ (reference sequence). Here the CDR3 DNA reads TGTGCCAGCAGCCCAGGACTAGCGGGAGGGAGCTACGAGCAGTACTTC. Translating gives CASSPGLAGGSYEQYF.